A single sample gave rise to the 23 T cell receptor beta chains below, sequenced in a study of control samples from healthy donors and cancer patients. Here immunoSEQ multiplex PCR was the method, and the copy in TCRdb shows in-frame clones only, minus some. In the table there are under 80,000 clones, 94% of which are singletons. The specimen was blood. The receptors stem from a woman aged 25 to 39 in good health.

This chain uses TRBV10-3 with TRBJ1-1; 9 bases align to TRBD1. This CDR3 is built from 14 residues. The trim removed 7 bases at V and 7 bases at J, leaving 10 bases unmatched. The germline gives CDR1 ENHRY, CDR2 SYGVKD. The CDR3 region is CAIKIGTGRDEAFF. The CDR3 DNA sequence: TGTGCCATCAAGATAGGGACAGGGAGGGATGAAGCTTTCTTT.

In nucleotides, the CDR3 is TGCGCCAGCAGCAGAGCGGGGGGCTCCGGCACTGAAGCTTTCTTT. Amino acid sequence: CASSRAGGSGTEAFF. The rearrangement joins TRBV5-1 to TRBJ1-1; D perhaps matches TRBD1 (6 bases). With 4 bases removed from V and 4 bases from J, the gap between germline ends came to 17 bases. The CDR3 extends over 15 amino acids. Looked up from germline, CDR1 is SGHRS and CDR2 is YFSETQ. The full variable domain, its missing parts supplied by reference TRBV5-1 and TRBJ1-1, is KAGVTQTPRYLIKTRGQQVTLSCSPISGHRSVSWYQQTPGQGLQFLFEYFSETQRNKGNFPGRFSGRQFSNSRSEMNVSTLELGDSALYLCASSRAGGSGTEAFFGQGTRLTVV.

The chain links TRBV18 to TRBJ1-5, with 7 bases lining up with TRBD1. This CDR3 has 16 residues. From germline, CDR1 is KGHSH and CDR2 LQKENI. J gave up 8 bases and V 2 bases, and 12 bases lay outside the gene matches. The CDR3 DNA sequence: TGTGCCAGCTCACCAGGCGACAGGGACTTCCGGGAGCCCCAGCATTTT. Translating it yields CASSPGDRDFREPQHF. Complete variable domain (other parts from reference TRBV18 and TRBJ1-5): NAGVMQNPRHLVRRRGQEARLRCSPMKGHSHVYWYRQLPEEGLKFMVYLQKENIIDESGMPKERFSAEFPKEGPSILRIQQVVRGDSAAYFCASSPGDRDFREPQHFGDGTRLSIL.

The V gene is TRBV4-1, the J gene TRBJ1-5; TRBD1 aligns across 7 bases. The CDR3 extends over 15 amino acids. Germline CDR1 reads MGHRA; CDR2 reads YSYEKL. Unmatched junction bases numbered 7, after V lost 8 bases and J lost 0 bases. As DNA, the CDR3 is TGCGCCAGCCAGGAGACAGGGACTAGCAATCAGCCCCAGCATTTT. It yields the protein CASQETGTSNQPQHF.

This chain connects TRBV2 to TRBJ2-4; 10 positions agree with TRBD2. The V gene's germline CDR1 is SNHLY and CDR2 FYNNEI. This CDR3 is 13 amino acids long. V shed 7 bases and J 6 bases; nucleotides not matched to a gene: 3. CDR3 nucleotides: TGTGCCAGCACCCTAGCGGGGGTAAACATTCAGTACTTC. Translation: CASTLAGVNIQYF. Together with reference TRBV2 and TRBJ2-4, the CDR3 gives the full variable domain: EPEVTQTPSHQVTQMGQEVILRCVPISNHLYFYWYRQILGQKVEFLVSFYNNEISEKSEIFDDQFSVERPDGSNFTLKIRSTKLEDSAMYFCASTLAGVNIQYFGAGTRLSVL.

This clone was recorded only once. The V and J genes are TRBV2 and TRBJ1-6; D perhaps matches TRBD1 (5 bases). V gave up 3 bases and J gave up 6 bases, with 9 bases separating them. CDR3 length: 14 amino acids. Germline V gene sequence: CDR1 SNHLY, CDR2 FYNNEI. The CDR3 coding sequence is TGTGCCAGCAGTGAGTACAGGATTAATTCACCCCTCCACTTT. It translates to CASSEYRINSPLHF.

The CDR3 DNA reads as TGTGCCAGTAGTTTTACAGGGTCGAGGGGCGAGCAGTACTTC. This sequence encodes CASSFTGSRGEQYF. The V gene is TRBV19, the J gene TRBJ2-7; D is perhaps TRBD1 (6 bases). Trimming cost V 5 bases and J 6 bases, with 17 bases left between them. The CDR3 spans 14 residues. Germline CDR1 is LNHDA and CDR2 is SQIVND (reference sequence).

This clone is a singleton in its sample. CDR3 DNA sequence: TGTGCCAGCTCACGACGCGGACCTAACTATGGCTACACCTTC. This encodes CASSRRGPNYGYTF. V and J are TRBV18 and TRBJ1-2; no definite D call. CDR3 length: 14 amino acids. Germline lookup yields CDR1 KGHSH and CDR2 LQKENI. V lost 4 bases and J 0 bases, leaving 9 bases between the germline ends.

The rearrangement joins TRBV19 to TRBJ2-2; D perhaps matches TRBD1 (6 bases). This CDR3 has 12 amino acids. CDR1 and CDR2 (germline): LNHDA, SQIVND (reference sequence). The V end lost 9 bases, the J end lost 8 bases, and 13 bases lay between the germline ends. This chain's CDR3 is CASGTPRGELFF. The CDR3 region has the DNA TGTGCCAGCGGGACACCCAGGGGGGAGCTGTTTTTT.

The chain employs TRBV18 and TRBJ2-1; the D gene is possibly TRBD2 (6 bases). The CDR3 spans 14 residues. Germline CDR1 KGHSH, CDR2 LQKENI. Trimming took 5 bases from V and 0 from J, leaving 8 bases between them. CDR3 DNA sequence: TGTGCCAGCTCAGTGGGGGGCTCCTACAATGAGCAGTTCTTC. Residues: CASSVGGSYNEQFF.

The gene calls are TRBV14 and TRBJ1-6; D gene uncertain. The V end was cut by 1 base, the J end by 1 base, with 14 bases between. This CDR3 is built from 18 residues. Germline assignment: CDR1 SGHDN and CDR2 FVKESK. CDR3 sequence (DNA): TGTGCCAGCAGCCAAGGATCCCGGTCCCGGTCCTATAATTCACCCCTCCACTTT. This encodes CASSQGSRSRSYNSPLHF.

The gene calls are TRBV3-1 (or the pseudogene TRBV3-2) and TRBJ1-1; D is unresolved. Per the germline V gene, CDR1 is LGHDT and CDR2 is YNNKEL (reference sequence). CDR3 length equals 15 residues. Trimming shortened V by 4 bases and J by 0 bases, and 12 bases separated the two germline ends. DNA for the CDR3: TGTGCCAGCAGCCGTAGAGGAACCATGAACACTGAAGCTTTCTTT. Its translation is CASSRRGTMNTEAFF.

The CDR3 bases are TGTGCCAGCAGTTACGGGGGGATCACAGATACGCAGTATTTT. Its translation is CASSYGGITDTQYF. The chain has TRBV6-5 and TRBJ2-3; perhaps TRBD2 as D (6 bases). The V gene lost 2 bases and the J gene lost 2 bases, with 8 bases spanning the gap. The CDR3 has 14 amino acids. CDR1 and CDR2 from the germline V gene are MNHEY and SVGAGI.

The gene calls are TRBV28 and TRBJ1-5, with unresolved D. Trimming removed 6 bases at V and 5 bases at J, with 14 bases between. The CDR3 contains 14 residues. Germline values: CDR1 MDHEN, CDR2 SYDVKM. CDR3 loop: CASSIPADHQPQHF. DNA of the CDR3: TGTGCCAGCAGCATCCCTGCAGATCATCAGCCCCAGCATTTT. Filled out from reference TRBV28 and TRBJ1-5, the complete variable domain reads DVKVTQSSRYLVKRTGEKVFLECVQDMDHENMFWYRQDPGLGLRLIYFSYDVKMKEKGDIPEGYSVSREKKERFSLILESASTNQTSMYLCASSIPADHQPQHFGDGTRLSIL.

V and J are TRBV15 and TRBJ2-7; no reliable D call. Trimming shortened V by 0 bases and J by 4 bases, and 13 bases separated the two germline ends. The CDR3 contains 15 residues. Germline V gene sequence: CDR1 LNHNV, CDR2 YYDKDF (reference sequence). The CDR3 sequence: CATSRDRSATYEQYF. In DNA, the CDR3 is TGTGCCACCAGCAGAGATCGAAGCGCGACGTACGAGCAGTACTTC.

This chain connects TRBV24-1 to TRBJ1-2; perhaps TRBD1 as D (6 bases). Germline V gene data show CDR1 as KGHDR and CDR2 as SFDVKD. The CDR3 runs to 17 residues. Trimming took off 9 bases at V and 0 bases at J, with 22 bases between the two ends. CDR3 coding DNA: TGTGCCACCGCACGCAGGGTCCCCTCAGGGGCTAACTATGGCTACACCTTC. Its protein product is CATARRVPSGANYGYTF.

The chain employs TRBV30 and TRBJ1-2; D unresolved. Germline values: CDR1 GTSNPN, CDR2 SVGIG (reference sequence). V lost 3 bases and J 5 bases, leaving 10 bases between the germline ends. The length of the CDR3 is 12 residues. CDR3 in amino acids: CAWRGTAYGYTF. CDR3 nucleotides: TGTGCCTGGAGGGGAACCGCTTATGGCTACACCTTC.

The chain recombines TRBV27 with TRBJ1-4, with D uncertain. V gave up 2 bases and J gave up 4 bases, with 8 bases separating them. This CDR3 has 14 residues. CDR1 MNHEY and CDR2 SMNVEV come from the germline V gene (reference sequence). The CDR3 is CASSLGGNNEKLFF. CDR3 bases: TGTGCCAGCAGTTTAGGAGGGAATAATGAAAAACTGTTTTTT. The full variable domain, in which reference TRBV27 and TRBJ1-4 provide the parts outside the CDR3, is EAQVTQNPRYLITVTGKKLTVTCSQNMNHEYMSWYRQDPGLGLRQIYYSMNVEVTDKGDVPEGYKVSRKEKRNFPLILESPSPNQTSLYFCASSLGGNNEKLFFGSGTQLSVL.

The J gene is TRBJ1-6, the V gene TRBV7-9; 8 bases align to TRBD1. Germline CDR1 reads SEHNR; CDR2 reads FQNEAQ (reference sequence). V shed 4 bases and J 7 bases; nucleotides not matched to a gene: 6. The CDR3 consists of 15 residues. Here the CDR3 DNA reads TGTGCCAGCAGCTCATACGGACAGGGAAATTCACCCCTCCACTTT. Encoded protein: CASSSYGQGNSPLHF.

This clone was recorded a few times. The rearrangement links TRBV19 to TRBJ1-3; TRBD1 matches 7 bases. The CDR3 consists of 14 residues. Germline loops: CDR1 LNHDA, CDR2 SQIVND (reference sequence). Trimming took 4 bases from V and 4 from J; bases not matched to a gene: 4. The CDR3 sequence is CASSNSGQGNTIYF. CDR3 nucleotides: TGTGCCAGTAGTAATTCGGGACAGGGAAACACCATATATTTT.

The J gene is TRBJ1-1, the V gene TRBV5-6, with D maybe TRBD1 (5 bases). V shed 5 bases and J shed 0 bases, with 8 bases lying between them. Germline V lookup: CDR1 SGHDT, CDR2 YYEEEE. This CDR3 is built from 13 residues. The CDR3 region is CASRSGLNTEAFF. As DNA, the CDR3 is TGTGCCAGCAGATCAGGGTTGAACACTGAAGCTTTCTTT. Complete variable domain (other parts from reference TRBV5-6 and TRBJ1-1): DAGVTQSPTHLIKTRGQQVTLRCSPKSGHDTVSWYQQALGQGPQFIFQYYEEEERQRGNFPDRFSGHQFPNYSSELNVNALLLGDSALYLCASRSGLNTEAFFGQGTRLTVV.

This clone was detected only a few times. The V gene is TRBV5-6, the J gene TRBJ1-2, with TRBD1 identical over 7 bases. The V gene end was trimmed by 5 bases and the J gene end by 0 bases; junction bases not matched to a gene: 13. CDR3 length equals 17 residues. Germline V gene lookup returns CDR1 SGHDT and CDR2 YYEEEE. CDR3 coding DNA: TGTGCCAGCAGGGGAACAGGGGTGGACGGTACTAACTATGGCTACACCTTC. This translates into CASRGTGVDGTNYGYTF.

This chain connects TRBV12-3 or TRBV12-4 to TRBJ2-1, with D hard to call. The CDR3 sequence is 12 residues long. V gave up 5 bases and J gave up 10 bases, with 12 bases separating them. CDR3 region: CASSKQVEEQFF. In nucleotides, the CDR3 is TGTGCCAGCAGTAAGCAGGTGGAGGAGCAGTTCTTC.